Many counts were recorded for the clone carrying this T cell receptor (beta chain). Its antigen remains unidentified. V dropped 4 bases and J dropped 2 bases, with 13 bases sitting between them. This CDR3 is built from 15 residues. The germline CDR1 and CDR2 sequences are KGHDR and SFDVKD. The data were obtained in a study of T cell repertoires in cytomegalovirus infection. In the study overall: The authors used CMV epitopes that were HLA-C-restricted (recently identified) and HLA-B-restricted (well studied).

A single record per CDR3 protein comes from TCRdb applying MiXCR to the reads. There are roughly 90,000 distinct CDR3 sequences in the sample; around 28% occur only once, and over 60% lies in the top ten. The clonotype comes from a human donor in good health (CMV status not recorded). Some clones in this sample may be carry-over from other donors' samples. V is TRBV24-1 and J is TRBJ2-5; perhaps TRBD1 as D (6 bases). The sample in question was CD8+ T cells from cultured PBMCs, obtained from culture after CMV antigen stimulation. The CDR3 here is CATSDYRTEQETQYF. DNA for the CDR3: TGTGCCACCAGTGACTACAGGACAGAGCAAGAGACCCAGTACTTC.